The entry that follows covers one T cell receptor (beta chain) sequence. Antigen specificity is unknown. CDR3 length equals 13 residues. V was shortened by 11 bases and J by 6 bases, with 17 bases between the two germline ends. Germline loops: CDR1 ENHRY, CDR2 SYGVKD. Deep TCR-beta sequencing used DNA from uncultured naive and memory CD4+ T cells. Assay: immunoSEQ multiplex PCR; the TCRdb copy retains only in-frame clones and omits some. Counted here are about 59,000 clones, roughly 90% occurring once; the ten biggest clones make up about 1.5%. CD4+ T cells from unexposed donors were obtained before the COVID-19 pandemic (2011-2018). The sample comes from a study of CD4 T cells in relation to SARS-CoV-2 and coronaviruses. Study details: The restricting HLA molecule for shared crossreactive spike epitopes was mapped.

Overall study results and limits: SARS-CoV-2-driven expansion was significantly weaker in crossreactive than monoreactive clones.

Sequences were obtained from memory CD4+ T cells from PBMCs. This receptor was taken from a human donor in good health. This chain uses TRBV10-3 with TRBJ2-4; D is tentatively TRBD1 or TRBD2 (5 bases each). CDR3 coding DNA: TGTGCCTCCCGAGAGGTTGGGGGAAACATTCAGTACTTC. It specifies CASREVGGNIQYF.